This TCR beta chain was retrieved from a study of molecular identifiers for immune sequencing clone quantification (dated by TCRdb to about 2018). Background for the entire study: For a replicate experiment, RNA from around 20,000 or 100,000 naive CD8 T cells was divided into five aliquots, of which four were sequenced. CD8 T cells were used in a methods study to benchmark molecular-identifier clustering-based TCR repertoire sequencing (MIDCIRS) and TCR RNA copy counting. Results and caveats for the whole study, not just this receptor: The naive libraries included spiked-in Jurkat TCR RNA (10 copies' worth), and this Jurkat TCR RNA is not part of the donor repertoire. When barcode sub-clustering was left out, chimeric consensus sequences inflated TCR diversity, with chimeras reaching as high as 47%. Identical TCR molecules sharing a barcode could cause highly expanded clone sizes to be underestimated. Even against a background of 750,000 to 1,000,000 naive CD8 T cells, spiked-in Jurkat TCR RNA amounting to a single cell's worth was reported to be detectable. Modeling estimated 3 to 3.5 recovered TCR RNA copies per cell, compared with about 10 by digital PCR, which implies about 30% capture efficiency. In CMV-specific effector cells, clones with more than 20 RNA copies accounted for over 97% of molecules, whereas in naive cells such clones accounted for under 1%.

Libraries of naive CD8 T cells were built from about 19,000 to 1,100,000 sorted cells, with 10%, 30% or 50% of the purified RNA used. On a BD FACSAria II, naive CD8 T cells were FACS-sorted as CD8+CD4-CCR7+CD45RA+ and collected into RLT Plus buffer. Around 11 TCR copies' worth of Jurkat RNA were spiked into roughly 18,000-1,000,000 naive CD8 T cell samples to test detection sensitivity. CD8 T cells were enriched using RosetteSep CD8+ T Cell Enrichment Cocktail and Ficoll-Paque, and the enriched cells then underwent ACK red cell lysis. Libraries were prepared through PCR. Sequenced using a NextSeq 500. Bulk TCR libraries were made following a previously described method, with the TCR primers given in Table S5. Total RNA was purified with the Qiagen AllPrep DNA/RNA kit. Before any analysis, reads coming from multiple sequencing runs of the same library were combined into one pool. In the source study's methods: Only reads with exact TCR constant sequence were kept, trimmed to 150 nt, and grouped by their 12-nt molecular barcodes. Reads inside each barcode group were sub-clustered using a 15% Levenshtein threshold, and a quality-weighted consensus sequence was constructed for each RNA molecule. Non-functional sequences were removed, as were lower-count sequences one edit away from another. On the basis of fitting two negative binomial distributions, barcode sub-clusters with fewer than 20% of the maximum read count were discarded. TCRdb redid the processing of the public reads, applying fastp at Q25 and MiXCR, and retained in-frame beta chains. Every CDR3 protein is listed once, alongside the most common genes and DNA of its rows. For this entry, the V and J calls and clone size follow TCRdb and not the study's own pipeline. The sample table lists hundreds of thousands of distinct CDR3 sequences, under 25% of them with a count of one. The ten largest clonotypes hold about 0.71% of the sample.

Trimming costs V 4 bases and J 5 bases, and their ends lie 9 bases apart. CDR1 and CDR2 are drawn from the germline V gene (reference sequence): MNHEY, SMNVEV. The CDR3 goes from the cysteine to the phenylalanine over 13 residues. Of the read, only the CDR3 DNA is kept; its 39 bases are in frame from base 1. A remark on this clonotype: Its antigen is still unknown. A read error may explain this, as a much larger clone is one base away.

Sequenced input: naive CD8+ T cells from blood, with Jurkat cell RNA spiked in. Per the publication, the cell subset or site label means: FACS-sorted CD8+CD4-CCR7+CD45RA+ naive T cells. This TCR derives from a human donor in good health. Some libraries in this study had Jurkat cell RNA spiked in. Here the chain combines TRBV27 and TRBJ1-5; TRBD1 might be the D gene, on 5 matching bases. The CDR3 has the sequence CASSWQGDQPQHF. The sequence in DNA is TGTGCCAGCAGTTGGCAGGGAGATCAGCCCCAGCATTTT.